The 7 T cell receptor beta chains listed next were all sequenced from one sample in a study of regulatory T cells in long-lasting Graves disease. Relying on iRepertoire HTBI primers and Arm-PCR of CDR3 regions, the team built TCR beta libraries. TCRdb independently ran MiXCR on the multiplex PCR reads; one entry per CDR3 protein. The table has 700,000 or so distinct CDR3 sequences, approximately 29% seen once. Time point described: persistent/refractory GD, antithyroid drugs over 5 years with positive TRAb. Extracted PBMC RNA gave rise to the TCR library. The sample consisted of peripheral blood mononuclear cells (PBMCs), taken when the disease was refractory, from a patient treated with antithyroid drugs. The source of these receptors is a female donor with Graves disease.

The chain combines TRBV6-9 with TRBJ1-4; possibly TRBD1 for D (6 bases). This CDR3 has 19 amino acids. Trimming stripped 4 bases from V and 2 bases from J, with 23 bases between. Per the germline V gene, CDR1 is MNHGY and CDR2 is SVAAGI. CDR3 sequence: CASSSRAQGKGVTNEKLFF. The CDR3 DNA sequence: TGTGCCAGCAGTTCCCGAGCGCAGGGGAAAGGCGTGACTAATGAAAAACTGTTTTTT.

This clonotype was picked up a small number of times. The CDR3 nucleotides are TGTGCCAGCAGCTCACGGAGCGGGAAAGGAGAGACCCAGTACTTC. Its translation is CASSSRSGKGETQYF. This sequence joins TRBV11-2 and TRBJ2-5; 7 bases match TRBD2. CDR1 is SGHAT, CDR2 FQNNGV, per germline. V lost 4 bases and J lost 4; bases outside the gene matches: 9. The CDR3 extends over 15 amino acids.

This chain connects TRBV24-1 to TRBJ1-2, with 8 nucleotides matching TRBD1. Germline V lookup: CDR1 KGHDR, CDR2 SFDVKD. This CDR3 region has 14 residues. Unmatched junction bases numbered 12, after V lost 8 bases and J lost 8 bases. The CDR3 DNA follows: TGTGCCACCAATGAGCCCGGGACAGGCGGCGGCTACACCTTC. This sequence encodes CATNEPGTGGGYTF.

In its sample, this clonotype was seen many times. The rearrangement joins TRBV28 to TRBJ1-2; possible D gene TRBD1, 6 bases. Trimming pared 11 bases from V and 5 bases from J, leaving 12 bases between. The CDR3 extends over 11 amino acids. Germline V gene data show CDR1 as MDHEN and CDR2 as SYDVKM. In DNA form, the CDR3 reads TGTGCCGCCGAAAGGGGGTATGGCTACACCTTC. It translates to CAAERGYGYTF.

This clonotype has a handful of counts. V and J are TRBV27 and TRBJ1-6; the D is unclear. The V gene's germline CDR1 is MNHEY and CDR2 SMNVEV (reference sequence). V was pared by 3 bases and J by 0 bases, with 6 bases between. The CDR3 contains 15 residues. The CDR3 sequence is CASSLGISYNSPLHF. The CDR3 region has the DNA TGTGCCAGCAGTTTGGGGATCTCCTATAATTCACCCCTCCACTTT.

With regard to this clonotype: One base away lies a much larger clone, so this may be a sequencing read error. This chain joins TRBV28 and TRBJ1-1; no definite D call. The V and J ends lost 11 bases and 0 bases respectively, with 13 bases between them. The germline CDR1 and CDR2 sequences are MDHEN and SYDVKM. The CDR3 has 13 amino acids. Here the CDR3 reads CAGGSGLNTEAFF. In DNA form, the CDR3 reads TGTGCCGGCGGGTCCGGTCTGAACACTGAAGCTTTCTTT.

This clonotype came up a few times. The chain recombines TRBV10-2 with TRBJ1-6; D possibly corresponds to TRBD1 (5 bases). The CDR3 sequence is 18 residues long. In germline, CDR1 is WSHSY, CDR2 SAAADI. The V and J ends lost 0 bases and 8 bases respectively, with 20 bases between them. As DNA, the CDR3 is TGCGCCAGCAGTGAGTCTTTCTCGGTGGACATCAGAGATTCACCCCTCCACTTT. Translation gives CASSESFSVDIRDSPLHF.